What follows are 12 T cell receptor beta chains derived from one specimen sequenced in a study of siplizumab effects on memory and regulatory T cells. Some clones are missing from TCRdb's copy, which holds only in-frame ones; the method was immunoSEQ multiplex PCR. The sample consists of approximately 65,000 clones, 70% to 80% of them appearing once. Sequenced: memory CD4+ T cells sorted from blood. The receptors were gathered from a human donor in good health.

The chain carries TRBV7-3 and TRBJ2-4; D perhaps matches TRBD1 (6 bases). Germline CDR1 is SGHTA and CDR2 is FQGTGA. CDR3 length: 19 residues. With 1 base removed from V and 3 bases from J, the gap between germline ends came to 22 bases. In DNA form, the CDR3 reads TGTGCCAGCAGCTTAATAGGGCTGACAGGTGTGGTGGACAAAAACATTCAGTACTTC. Translated: CASSLIGLTGVVDKNIQYF.

The gene calls are TRBV4-3 and TRBJ2-3; 7 bases agree with TRBD2. Per the germline V gene, CDR1 is LGHNA and CDR2 is YSLEER. CDR3 size: 21 residues. Trimming cost V 1 base and J 2 bases; bases outside gene matches: 21. The CDR3 DNA follows: TGCGCCAGCAGCCAAGGAATAAACGGATTTAGGGAGGGTCGACACACAGATACGCAGTATTTT. This codes for CASSQGINGFREGRHTDTQYF.

The CDR3 reads CASSVLAGGSTDTQYF. CDR3 nucleotide sequence: TGTGCCAGCAGCGTCCTAGCGGGGGGTAGCACAGATACGCAGTATTTT. The chain joins TRBV7-2 to TRBJ2-3; 11 bases match TRBD2. CDR3 length equals 16 residues. Germline V gene data show CDR1 as SGHTA and CDR2 as FQGNSA. Germline trimming cut 5 bases from V and 0 bases from J; bases unmatched to any gene: 4.

As concerns this clone: Within the sample, other DNA sequences also encode this same CDR3. The chain links TRBV7-9 to TRBJ1-2; D gene unclear. The length of the CDR3 is 15 residues. The ends were cut back, 1 base at V and 0 bases at J, with 9 bases in the middle. Germline V gene data show CDR1 as SEHNR and CDR2 as FQNEAQ (reference sequence). In DNA, the CDR3 is TGTGCCAGCAGCTTAGGGCAGGCGCCTAACTATGGCTACACCTTC. This gives the protein CASSLGQAPNYGYTF.

The chain's CDR3 is CASLEYRATNTGELFF. The CDR3 nucleotides read TGTGCCAGCCTCGAATACAGGGCCACAAACACCGGGGAGCTGTTTTTT. The chain employs TRBV28 and TRBJ2-2; a weak D match, TRBD1 (6 bases). V lost 8 bases, J lost 2 bases, and 18 bases lay in between. Germline CDR1 is MDHEN and CDR2 is SYDVKM. The CDR3 length is 16 residues. Based on the CDR3 plus reference TRBV28 and TRBJ2-2, the full variable domain is DVKVTQSSRYLVKRTGEKVFLECVQDMDHENMFWYRQDPGLGLRLIYFSYDVKMKEKGDIPEGYSVSREKKERFSLILESASTNQTSMYLCASLEYRATNTGELFFGEGSRLTVL.

In regard to this clone: Other DNA sequences in the sample encode the same CDR3. The V gene is TRBV7-9, the J gene TRBJ1-4; D not certain. Germline CDR1 reads SEHNR; CDR2 reads FQNEAQ (reference sequence). The germline V and J ends were trimmed by 3 bases and 0 bases, with 8 bases remaining between them. This CDR3 has 15 amino acids. The CDR3 bases are TGTGCCAGCAGCTTCCCCTCCACAACTAATGAAAAACTGTTTTTT. Protein product: CASSFPSTTNEKLFF.

The rearrangement links TRBV2 to TRBJ2-7; perhaps TRBD2 as D (6 bases). Trimming stripped 8 bases from V and 3 bases from J, with 11 bases between. The CDR3 covers 12 residues. Germline CDR1 and CDR2: SNHLY and FYNNEI. The CDR3 sequence is CASGGRGYEQYF. CDR3 DNA sequence: TGTGCCAGCGGCGGGCGGGGCTACGAGCAGTACTTC.

This clone came up a few times. V and J are TRBV6-1 and TRBJ2-5; unclear D gene. The CDR3 totals 16 residues. The V and J ends lost 0 bases and 5 bases respectively, with 16 bases between them. The germline V gene encodes CDR1 MNHNS and CDR2 SASEGT. This chain's CDR3 is CASSEAGFSIRETQYF. The CDR3 nucleotides are TGTGCCAGCAGTGAAGCAGGGTTCTCTATTCGGGAGACCCAGTACTTC.

This clone was found a few times. The rearrangement links TRBV27 to TRBJ2-7, with a tentative D call TRBD1 (6 bases). This CDR3 region has 17 residues. Trimming took 0 bases from V and 2 from J, leaving 17 bases between them. Germline CDR1 reads MNHEY; CDR2 reads SMNVEV (reference sequence). The CDR3 protein is CASSLSGPGTRTYEQYF. In DNA, the CDR3 is TGTGCCAGCAGTTTATCGGGACCCGGGACAAGAACCTACGAGCAGTACTTC.

The V gene is TRBV30, the J gene TRBJ2-7; D not resolved. Germline loops: CDR1 GTSNPN, CDR2 SVGIG (reference sequence). Between the trimmed V and J ends, which lost 3 bases and 0 bases, there was a span of 12 bases. This CDR3 spans 14 amino acids. CDR3 sequence (DNA): TGTGCCTGGAGCCGCAGGAGTTCCTCCTACGAGCAGTACTTC. It encodes CAWSRRSSSYEQYF.

The chain links TRBV7-2 to TRBJ2-2; D uncertain. In germline, CDR1 is SGHTA, CDR2 FQGNSA. The CDR3 has 13 residues. V shed 5 bases and J shed 7 bases, with 11 bases lying between them. The DNA of the CDR3 is TGTGCCAGCAGCGTGGGTCTGGTCGGGGAGCTGTTTTTT. Protein sequence: CASSVGLVGELFF.

This chain uses TRBV6-6 with TRBJ1-2; D possibly corresponds to TRBD1 (6 bases). The CDR3 spans 15 residues. Per germline, CDR1 MNHNY and CDR2 SVGAGI (reference sequence). The V and J ends lost 8 bases and 0 bases respectively, with 16 bases between them. The CDR3 reads CASYPPDRPNYGYTF. In DNA form, the CDR3 reads TGTGCCAGCTATCCCCCTGACAGGCCTAACTATGGCTACACCTTC.